The 29 T cell receptor beta chains in this list originate from one sample, sequenced in a study of STAT5B mutations in CD4+ large granular lymphocyte leukemia. Clones were sequenced by immunoSEQ multiplex PCR, and TCRdb holds only the in-frame ones, with some missing. This table holds 2,600 or so clones, about four fifths found once. The material sequenced was PBMCs. The receptors here all came from a woman aged 70-85 years with CD4+ T-cell large granular lymphocyte leukemia.

The table lists this clone with a few counts. The V gene is TRBV29-1, the J gene TRBJ1-1, with D maybe TRBD1 (6 bases). CDR1 and CDR2 from the germline V gene are SQVTM and ANQGSEA. The V end was cut by 6 bases, the J end by 11 bases, with 16 bases between. This CDR3 is built from 11 residues. Here the CDR3 DNA reads TGCAGCGTCGGACGGGGGGCGGGGGCTTTCTTT. It yields the protein CSVGRGAGAFF. Complete variable domain (other parts from reference TRBV29-1 and TRBJ1-1): SAVISQKPSRDICQRGTSLTIQCQVDSQVTMMFWYRQQPGQSLTLIATANQGSEATYESGFVIDKFPISRPNLTFSTLTVSNMSPEDSSIYLCSVGRGAGAFFGQGTRLTVV.

V and J are TRBV19 and TRBJ1-6; D might be TRBD1 (6 bases). Germline V gives CDR1 LNHDA, CDR2 SQIVND (reference sequence). This CDR3 comprises 15 residues. Trimming left V 6 bases short and J 10 bases short, with 19 bases between. Here the CDR3 DNA reads TGTGCCAGTAGGGCGGGGGGCAGGGCCCCCTCACCCCTCCACTTT. Translating it yields CASRAGGRAPSPLHF. Full variable domain (outside the CDR3, taken from reference TRBV19 and TRBJ1-6): DGGITQSPKYLFRKEGQNVTLSCEQNLNHDAMYWYRQDPGQGLRLIYYSQIVNDFQKGDIAEGYSVSREKKESFPLTVTSAQKNPTAFYLCASRAGGRAPSPLHFGNGTRLTVT.

The chain uses TRBV10-3 and TRBJ2-1; 7 bases fit TRBD2. The CDR3 sequence is 11 residues long. V gave up 4 bases and J gave up 9 bases; unmatched junction bases: 0. Germline CDR1 is ENHRY and CDR2 is SYGVKD. The CDR3 loop is CAISGGGEQFF. CDR3 DNA sequence: TGTGCCATCAGTGGCGGGGGTGAGCAGTTCTTC.

The chain joins TRBV19 to TRBJ2-5; tentative D call: TRBD2 (5 bases). Trimming took off 1 base at V and 4 bases at J, with 7 bases between the two ends. The germline gives CDR1 LNHDA, CDR2 SQIVND (reference sequence). There are 13 residues in the CDR3. Here the CDR3 DNA reads TGTGCCAGTAGTATAGGGACTGGAGAGACCCAGTACTTC. It is translated as CASSIGTGETQYF. Full variable domain (outside the CDR3, taken from reference TRBV19 and TRBJ2-5): DGGITQSPKYLFRKEGQNVTLSCEQNLNHDAMYWYRQDPGQGLRLIYYSQIVNDFQKGDIAEGYSVSREKKESFPLTVTSAQKNPTAFYLCASSIGTGETQYFGPGTRLLVL.

The gene calls are TRBV7-3 and TRBJ2-1, with 12 nucleotides matching TRBD2. V was pared by 4 bases and J by 3 bases, with 1 base of the junction left unmatched. Germline values: CDR1 SGHTA, CDR2 FQGTGA. This CDR3 spans 15 amino acids. The CDR3 DNA sequence: TGTGCCAGCAGCTCTAGCGGGAGGGACTACAATGAGCAGTTCTTC. Amino acids: CASSSSGRDYNEQFF.

In this sample, this clone turned up a few times. V and J are TRBV7-8 and TRBJ1-2; D might be TRBD1 (5 bases). V shed 5 bases and J shed 0 bases, with 13 bases lying between them. CDR3 size: 15 residues. Germline CDR1 SGHVS, CDR2 FQNEAQ. The CDR3 region has the DNA TGTGCCAGCAGCCCCAGCAGGGCAGCTAACTATGGCTACACCTTC. Protein product: CASSPSRAANYGYTF.

The rearrangement uses TRBV7-2 and TRBJ2-7; D unclear. Trimming took 3 bases from V and 4 from J, leaving 7 bases between them. Per the germline V gene, CDR1 is SGHTA and CDR2 is FQGNSA. The CDR3 is 12 residues long. CDR3 DNA: TGTGCCAGCAGCTTGGTGTTGTACGAGCAGTACTTC. Translating it yields CASSLVLYEQYF.

The J gene is TRBJ2-1, the V gene TRBV7-2, with 15 bases fitting TRBD2. V was clipped by 1 base and J by 1 base; unmatched bases: 5. This CDR3 contains 19 residues. CDR1 and CDR2 from the germline V gene are SGHTA and FQGNSA. CDR3 nucleotides: TGTGCCAGCAGCTTAGGGACTAGCGGGGGGGGTAGGTCCTACAATGAGCAGTTCTTC. As protein: CASSLGTSGGGRSYNEQFF.

This clone came up once. The rearrangement uses TRBV7-8 and TRBJ2-7, with a tentative D call TRBD2 (5 bases). The V gene lost 4 bases and the J gene lost 3 bases, with 25 bases spanning the gap. Per the germline V gene, CDR1 is SGHVS and CDR2 is FQNEAQ. The CDR3 contains 18 residues. In nucleotides, the CDR3 is TGTGCCAGCAGCTCTAGCCGGGTCGGCCTTGACCCTAACTACGAGCAGTACTTC. Its protein product is CASSSSRVGLDPNYEQYF.

The rearrangement links TRBV14 to TRBJ2-6, with D perhaps matching TRBD2 (5 bases). The germline V gene has CDR1 SGHDN and CDR2 FVKESK. CDR3 length equals 16 residues. The V end lost 1 base, the J end lost 5 bases, and 12 bases lay between the germline ends. The CDR3 loop reads CASSQVANGRANVLTF. The DNA of the CDR3 is TGTGCCAGCAGCCAAGTAGCGAACGGTCGGGCCAACGTCCTGACTTTC. Together with reference TRBV14 and TRBJ2-6, the CDR3 gives the full variable domain: EAGVTQFPSHSVIEKGQTVTLRCDPISGHDNLYWYRRVMGKEIKFLLHFVKESKQDESGMPNNRFLAERTGGTYSTLKVQPAELEDSGVYFCASSQVANGRANVLTFGAGSRLTVL.

This chain connects TRBV29-1 to TRBJ2-1; TRBD2 matches 11 bases. Per the germline V gene, CDR1 is SQVTM and CDR2 is ANQGSEA. CDR3 size: 15 residues. The trim removed 4 bases at V and 8 bases at J, leaving 10 bases unmatched. The CDR3: CSVGIAGGYSYEQFF. CDR3 sequence (DNA): TGCAGCGTTGGGATAGCGGGAGGGTATAGCTATGAGCAGTTCTTC.

The V call is TRBV20-1, the J call TRBJ1-3; D unclear. Germline V lookup: CDR1 DFQATT, CDR2 SNEGSKA (reference sequence). Trimming cost V 7 bases and J 0 bases, with 4 bases left between them. The CDR3 runs to 11 residues. CDR3 coding DNA: TGCAGTGTCTTCTCTGGAAACACCATATATTTT. Its protein product is CSVFSGNTIYF.

The chain recombines TRBV4-2 with TRBJ2-3, with 7 bases aligning to TRBD2. V gave up 0 bases and J gave up 3 bases; unmatched junction bases: 15. The CDR3 runs 19 residues. Germline CDR1 reads LGHNA; CDR2 reads YNFKEQ. The CDR3 coding sequence is TGTGCCAGCAGCCAAGAAGTGGCGTACGTGGGAGGGGAGACAGATACGCAGTATTTT. Translated, it gives CASSQEVAYVGGETDTQYF.

The chain uses TRBV7-2 and TRBJ2-1; the D gene is possibly TRBD2 (5 bases). The CDR3 has 12 amino acids. Germline V gene sequence: CDR1 SGHTA, CDR2 FQGNSA. V was clipped by 5 bases and J by 6 bases, with 8 bases between them. DNA of the CDR3: TGTGCCAGCAGCACTAGTGGCAATGAGCAGTTCTTC. Translating it yields CASSTSGNEQFF. Full variable domain (remainder filled in from reference TRBV7-2 and TRBJ2-1): GAGVSQSPSNKVTEKGKDVELRCDPISGHTALYWYRQSLGQGLEFLIYFQGNSAPDKSGLPSDRFSAERTGGSVSTLTIQRTQQEDSAVYLCASSTSGNEQFFGPGTRLTVL.

V and J are TRBV19 and TRBJ2-1, with TRBD1 as a possible D gene (6 bases). V was pared by 5 bases and J by 1 base, with 15 bases between. Germline CDR1 LNHDA, CDR2 SQIVND (reference sequence). The CDR3 is made up of 16 amino acids. CDR3 bases: TGTGCCAGTAGTCCCCGACAGGTTTCTTCCTACAATGAGCAGTTCTTC. Its translation: CASSPRQVSSYNEQFF.

The chain carries TRBV7-2 and TRBJ2-7, with D unresolved. The CDR3 length is 20 residues. V lost 0 bases and J lost 0, with 24 bases in between. Germline V gives CDR1 SGHTA, CDR2 FQGNSA. The DNA of the CDR3 is TGTGCCAGCAGCTTAGCCTCCGTTTTAGGCCGGACGGCGAGCTCCTACGAGCAGTACTTC. Encoded protein: CASSLASVLGRTASSYEQYF.

V and J are TRBV30 and TRBJ2-7, with D unresolved. Trimming shortened V by 1 base and J by 2 bases, and 9 bases separated the two germline ends. The CDR3 contains 13 residues. Germline V gene data show CDR1 as GTSNPN and CDR2 as SVGIG (reference sequence). Here the CDR3 reads CAWSAGATYEQYF. CDR3 sequence (DNA): TGTGCCTGGAGTGCAGGTGCCACCTACGAGCAGTACTTC.

The chain uses TRBV10-2 and TRBJ2-5; unclear D gene. V dropped 7 bases and J dropped 4 bases, with 7 bases sitting between them. Germline-derived CDR1 and CDR2 are WSHSY and SAAADI. CDR3 length: 11 residues. In DNA form, the CDR3 reads TGCGCCAGCAAACTGGGAGAGACCCAGTACTTC. Amino acids: CASKLGETQYF.

The chain links TRBV2 to TRBJ1-1, with D possibly TRBD1 on 5 matching bases. CDR1 and CDR2 (germline): SNHLY, FYNNEI. V was clipped by 3 bases and J by 0 bases, with 8 bases between them. There are 14 residues in the CDR3. CDR3 DNA: TGTGCCAGCAGTGACCAGGGCATGAACACTGAAGCTTTCTTT. Its protein is CASSDQGMNTEAFF.

This chain connects TRBV7-3 to TRBJ2-1; 7 positions agree with TRBD1. CDR1 and CDR2 (germline): SGHTA, FQGTGA. With V trimmed by 1 base and J by 4 bases, 16 bases remained unmatched. The CDR3 sequence is 19 residues long. The CDR3 coding sequence is TGTGCCAGCAGCTTAAGGGGGATCCTTCCGGGACAGCCATACAATGAGCAGTTCTTC. Its translation: CASSLRGILPGQPYNEQFF.

This clone was counted a single time. This chain links TRBV5-4 with TRBJ1-2, with a tentative D call TRBD1 (5 bases). Germline values: CDR1 SGHNT, CDR2 YYREEE (reference sequence). V lost 4 bases, J lost 4 bases, and 17 bases lay in between. CDR3 length: 15 amino acids. The CDR3 DNA reads as TGTGCCAGCAGCCGTCGGACGCAGGGAACCTATGGCTACACCTTC. Translated, it gives CASSRRTQGTYGYTF. The whole variable domain, filled in from reference TRBV5-4 and TRBJ1-2, reads ETGVTQSPTHLIKTRGQQVTLRCSSQSGHNTVSWYQQALGQGPQFIFQYYREEENGRGNFPPRFSGLQFPNYSSELNVNALELDDSALYLCASSRRTQGTYGYTFGSGTRLTVV.

Here the CDR3 reads CSVRGTAGTPNEAFF. The CDR3 DNA reads as TGCAGCGTAAGGGGGACTGCCGGGACACCAAATGAAGCTTTCTTT. The chain couples TRBV29-1 to TRBJ1-1; a possible D gene is TRBD1 (6 bases). This CDR3 has 15 amino acids. Trimming removed 6 bases from V and 7 bases from J, with 24 bases in between. CDR1 and CDR2 from the germline V gene are SQVTM and ANQGSEA.

This clone turned up a few times. This rearrangement joins TRBV19 to TRBJ1-1, with 8 bases lining up with TRBD1. The CDR3 loop spans 17 amino acids. The germline V gene encodes CDR1 LNHDA and CDR2 SQIVND (reference sequence). V lost 3 bases to trimming and J lost 1 base; unmatched junction nucleotides: 10. The CDR3 DNA reads TGTGCCAGTAGTATTACCCGGACAGGGATGGGGAACACTGAAGCTTTCTTT. Encoded protein: CASSITRTGMGNTEAFF.

This clone was seen just once. This chain joins TRBV7-9 and TRBJ2-5; D remains ambiguous. From germline, CDR1 is SEHNR and CDR2 FQNEAQ (reference sequence). V lost 3 bases and J 1 base, leaving 15 bases between the germline ends. There are 16 residues in the CDR3. This CDR3 reads CASSFPYGASQETQYF. As DNA, the CDR3 is TGTGCCAGCAGCTTCCCCTATGGAGCCTCCCAAGAGACCCAGTACTTC.

The chain carries TRBV7-2 and TRBJ1-2, with a possible D match to TRBD1 (5 bases). V lost 5 bases and J lost 8, with 15 bases in between. The V gene's germline CDR1 is SGHTA and CDR2 FQGNSA. The CDR3 covers 13 residues. CDR3 in amino acids: CASSRGGQYGYTF. The CDR3 coding sequence is TGTGCCAGCAGCCGGGGCGGTCAGTACGGCTACACCTTC.

This sequence joins TRBV30 and TRBJ2-2; D gene ambiguous. From germline, CDR1 is GTSNPN and CDR2 SVGIG (reference sequence). The CDR3 loop spans 14 amino acids. Trimming took off 4 bases at V and 3 bases at J, with 12 bases between the two ends. The CDR3 sequence: CAWIRQEYTGELFF. CDR3 in DNA: TGTGCCTGGATTCGGCAAGAATACACCGGGGAGCTGTTTTTT.

The rearrangement links TRBV29-1 to TRBJ1-2; tentatively, D is TRBD1 (5 bases). Trimming removed 6 bases from V and 4 bases from J, with 21 bases in between. Per germline, CDR1 SQVTM and CDR2 ANQGSEA. The CDR3 covers 15 residues. This chain's CDR3 is CSVGGPSQRGYGYTF. DNA for the CDR3: TGCAGCGTGGGGGGTCCTTCACAGCGGGGCTATGGCTACACCTTC.

This clone occurred a few times. V gene TRBV19 combines with J gene TRBJ2-7; D may be TRBD2 (6 bases). V was clipped by 6 bases and J by 0 bases, with 15 bases between them. The CDR3 length is 15 residues. Germline V lookup: CDR1 LNHDA, CDR2 SQIVND (reference sequence). The CDR3 is CASREAGRSSYEQYF. The CDR3 region has the DNA TGTGCCAGTAGAGAAGCGGGCCGTAGCTCCTACGAGCAGTACTTC.

This clone was found a few times. The J gene is TRBJ1-6, the V gene TRBV5-1; TRBD1 matches 9 bases. The CDR3 loop spans 18 amino acids. The germline gives CDR1 SGHRS, CDR2 YFSETQ. The trim removed 0 bases at V and 7 bases at J, leaving 11 bases unmatched. The CDR3 DNA reads as TGCGCCAGCAGCTTGGAGCTCCGGGACAGGGTGCGGAATTCACCCCTCCACTTT. It translates to CASSLELRDRVRNSPLHF.